The rows below give T cell receptor beta chains drawn from one sample of a study of blood T cell repertoires in COVID-19. The data were produced by immunoSEQ multiplex PCR, yet TCRdb's version contains in-frame clones alone and is incomplete. The repertoire holds around 500,000 clones, with around 85% as singletons. Specimen: peripheral blood. The receptors derive from a human donor in a cohort sampled during active COVID-19. The CDR3 runs from the conserved cysteine through the conserved F or W. Each record gives: V gene, D gene, clone size, J gene, CDR3 protein, CDR3 DNA. The D gene is left open where the match is weak. Some rows have no size entry. The others give once, few or many, or a class for an expanded clone.

>TRBV5-1|TRBD1|once|TRBJ2-7
CASRELGQGIRDEQYF
TGCGCCAGCAGGGAATTAGGACAGGGGATAAGGGACGAGCAGTACTTC
>TRBV3-1/TRBV3-2|NA|once|TRBJ1-3
CASSQVWALSGNTIYF
TGTGCCAGCAGCCAAGTTTGGGCCCTCTCTGGAAACACCATATATTTT
>TRBV30|NA|NA|TRBJ2-1
CACQKRTEQFF
TGTGCCTGCCAAAAGCGGACTGAGCAGTTCTTC
>TRBV21-1|NA|NA|TRBJ2-1
CASSTLRTGRDEQFF
TGTGCCAGCAGCACGCTAAGGACTGGCAGAGATGAGCAGTTCTTC
>TRBV19|NA|NA|TRBJ2-5
CASSTGQQETQYF
TGTGCCAGTAGTACTGGACAGCAAGAGACCCAGTACTTC
>TRBV6-5|NA|once|TRBJ2-7
CASSYPGTSYEQYF
TGTGCCAGCAGTTACCCAGGGACTTCCTACGAGCAGTACTTC
>TRBV19|NA|NA|TRBJ2-2
CASSIPAPTGELFF
TGTGCCAGTAGTATCCCAGCGCCGACCGGGGAGCTGTTTTTT
>TRBV19|NA|NA|TRBJ1-2
CASSMGRRGGRGYTF
TGTGCCAGTAGTATGGGGCGGCGGGGGGGAAGAGGCTACACCTTC
>TRBV6-2/TRBV6-3|NA|NA|TRBJ2-7
CASSYSRGFEQYF
TGTGCCAGCAGTTACTCACGAGGTTTCGAGCAGTACTTC
>TRBV6-2/TRBV6-3|NA|NA|TRBJ1-4
CASSPPVGGTNEKLFF
TGTGCCAGCAGCCCTCCAGTGGGGGGGACTAATGAAAAACTGTTTTTT
>TRBV7-2|TRBD1|NA|TRBJ1-2
CASSRTGVGYTF
TGTGCCAGCAGCCGGACAGGGGTTGGCTACACCTTC
>TRBV19|NA|NA|TRBJ2-1
CASTPTGYEQFF
TGTGCCAGTACCCCGACGGGGTATGAGCAGTTCTTC
>TRBV5-1|TRBD2|NA|TRBJ2-3
CASSPGTSGLMADTQYF
TGCGCCAGCAGCCCTGGGACTAGCGGGCTTATGGCAGATACGCAGTATTTT
>TRBV30|TRBD1|NA|TRBJ2-3
CAWSGQGGNTQYF
TGTGCCTGGAGTGGACAGGGGGGGAATACGCAGTATTTT
>TRBV15|NA|NA|TRBJ1-2
CATSRVYRDPYGYTF
TGTGCCACCAGCAGAGTATACAGGGACCCCTATGGCTACACCTTC